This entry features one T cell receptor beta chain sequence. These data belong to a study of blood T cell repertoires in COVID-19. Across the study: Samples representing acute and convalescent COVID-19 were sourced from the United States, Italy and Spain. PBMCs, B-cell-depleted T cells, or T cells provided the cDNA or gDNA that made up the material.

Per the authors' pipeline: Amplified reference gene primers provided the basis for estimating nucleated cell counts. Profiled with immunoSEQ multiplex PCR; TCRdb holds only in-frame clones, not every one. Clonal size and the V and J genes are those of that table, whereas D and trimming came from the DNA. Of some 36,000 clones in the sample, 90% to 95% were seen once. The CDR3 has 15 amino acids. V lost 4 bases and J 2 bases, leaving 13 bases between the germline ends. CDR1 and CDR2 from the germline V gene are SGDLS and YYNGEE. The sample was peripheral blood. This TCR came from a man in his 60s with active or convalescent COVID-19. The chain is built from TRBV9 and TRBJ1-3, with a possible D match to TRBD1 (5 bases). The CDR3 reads CASSRSQGTGNTIYF. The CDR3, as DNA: TGTGCCAGCAGCCGATCCCAGGGAACTGGAAACACCATATATTTT.